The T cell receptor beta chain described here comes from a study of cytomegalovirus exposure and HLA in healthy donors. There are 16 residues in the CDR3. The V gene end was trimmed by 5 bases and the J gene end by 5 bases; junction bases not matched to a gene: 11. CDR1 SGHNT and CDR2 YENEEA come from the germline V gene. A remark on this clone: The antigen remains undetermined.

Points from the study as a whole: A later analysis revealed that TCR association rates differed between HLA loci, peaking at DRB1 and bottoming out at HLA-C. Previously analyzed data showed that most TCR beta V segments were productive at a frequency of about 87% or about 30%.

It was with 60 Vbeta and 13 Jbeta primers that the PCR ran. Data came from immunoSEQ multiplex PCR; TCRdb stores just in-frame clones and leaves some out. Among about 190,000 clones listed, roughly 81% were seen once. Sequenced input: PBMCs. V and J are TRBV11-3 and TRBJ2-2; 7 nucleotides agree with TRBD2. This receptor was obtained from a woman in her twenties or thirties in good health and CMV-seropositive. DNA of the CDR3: TGTGCCAGCAGCCTCGAGCGGGGTAGAGAGACCGGGGAGCTGTTTTTT. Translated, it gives CASSLERGRETGELFF.